These 31 T cell receptor beta chains were sequenced from one sample in a study of shared clonotypes between healthy human individuals. Using immunoSEQ multiplex PCR, the repertoire was profiled, and TCRdb retains in-frame clones only, with some absent. The data show over 2 million clones, over 85% seen once. Naive CD8 populations comprised CD45RO-negative cells positively selected for CCR7, excluding terminally differentiated effector memory CD45RA+ cells. Sequenced input: naive CD8+ T cells sorted from blood. These receptors were taken from a man younger than 30 in good health.

V usage is TRBV18 and J usage is TRBJ2-3; D tentatively reads TRBD1 or TRBD2 (5 bases each). CDR1 is KGHSH, CDR2 LQKENI, per germline. The CDR3 runs to 14 residues. V lost 3 bases to trimming and J lost 3 bases, with 10 bases between them. The CDR3 region is CASSPEGRTDTQYF. The CDR3 DNA sequence: TGTGCCAGCTCACCCGAGGGGCGGACAGATACGCAGTATTTT. Combining the CDR3 with reference TRBV18 and TRBJ2-3 gives the whole variable domain NAGVMQNPRHLVRRRGQEARLRCSPMKGHSHVYWYRQLPEEGLKFMVYLQKENIIDESGMPKERFSAEFPKEGPSILRIQQVVRGDSAAYFCASSPEGRTDTQYFGPGTRLTVL.

The J gene is TRBJ2-7, the V gene TRBV7-2; a possible D gene is TRBD1 (6 bases). Germline V CDR1 and CDR2: SGHTA, FQGNSA. The CDR3 length is 15 residues. The V gene lost 5 bases and the J gene lost 1 base, with 15 bases spanning the gap. The CDR3 region has the DNA TGTGCCAGCAGCCTCCGATATCAGGGGTCCTACGAGCAGTACTTC. It specifies CASSLRYQGSYEQYF.

J is TRBJ2-3 and V is TRBV10-3; 8 bases line up with TRBD2. After removal of 4 bases from V and 5 bases from J, the junction contained 17 bases not matched to a gene. Looked up from germline, CDR1 is ENHRY and CDR2 is SYGVKD. The CDR3 has 18 amino acids. The CDR3 here is CAISGGRSSGAWEDTQYF. The CDR3 DNA reads as TGTGCCATCAGTGGGGGGCGTAGTAGCGGGGCATGGGAAGATACGCAGTATTTT.

The CDR3 region is CASSQDPMNTGELFF. CDR3 DNA sequence: TGCGCCAGCAGCCAAGACCCCATGAACACCGGGGAGCTGTTTTTT. The genes are TRBV4-1 and TRBJ2-2; D uncertain. Germline loops: CDR1 MGHRA, CDR2 YSYEKL. V lost 0 bases and J lost 1, with 6 bases in between. This CDR3 region has 15 residues.

This sequence joins TRBV21-1 and TRBJ2-7; the table's D call, TRBD1, was not checked against the DNA. TRBV21-1 is a pseudogene. The CDR3 sequence is 15 residues long. The CDR3 region is CASSKAGTAVPEQYF. The DNA of the CDR3 is TGTGCCAGCAGCAAAGCCGGGACAGCCGTCCCCGAGCAGTACTTC.

V and J are TRBV5-1 and TRBJ2-7; TRBD1 aligns across 7 bases. Per germline, CDR1 SGHRS and CDR2 YFSETQ. This CDR3 contains 14 residues. V dropped 6 bases and J dropped 6; count of bases not matched to a gene: 12. The CDR3 spells CASTPGTDPLEQYF. DNA for the CDR3: TGCGCCAGCACCCCCGGGACAGATCCTCTCGAGCAGTACTTC.

This chain links TRBV6-1 with TRBJ1-1; D is perhaps TRBD1 (5 bases). CDR1 is MNHNS, CDR2 SASEGT, per germline. The CDR3 totals 15 residues. Deletions cut 2 bases from V and 0 bases from J, with 10 bases between. CDR3: CASSELIRVNTEAFF. The CDR3 DNA is TGTGCCAGCAGTGAATTAATCAGGGTGAACACTGAAGCTTTCTTT.

The J gene is TRBJ2-4, the V gene TRBV7-9; perhaps TRBD2 as D (5 bases). There are 13 residues in the CDR3. Germline V lookup: CDR1 SEHNR, CDR2 FQNEAQ (reference sequence). Trimming cost V 5 bases and J 6 bases, with 11 bases left between them. CDR3 sequence (DNA): TGTGCCAGCAGCCTCCCCGGAGGAAACATTCAGTACTTC. It codes for CASSLPGGNIQYF.

The rearrangement links TRBV29-1 to TRBJ2-1, with D unclear. The length of the CDR3 is 14 residues. V was clipped by 4 bases and J by 4 bases, with 14 bases between them. Germline V CDR1 and CDR2: SQVTM, ANQGSEA. The CDR3 DNA reads TGCAGCGTTGGGAAGGACGGAGAATACAATGAGCAGTTCTTC. Protein sequence: CSVGKDGEYNEQFF.

The gene calls are TRBV10-3 and TRBJ2-7; 10 nucleotides align to TRBD2. The germline gives CDR1 ENHRY, CDR2 SYGVKD. V lost 11 bases to trimming and J lost 3 bases; unmatched junction nucleotides: 10. The CDR3 consists of 14 residues. DNA of the CDR3: TGTGCCTCAGCGGGAGGGCTCAGGGACTACGAGCAGTACTTC. It specifies CASAGGLRDYEQYF.

This sequence joins TRBV11-2 and TRBJ2-7, with D maybe TRBD2 (5 bases). There are 12 residues in the CDR3. The germline V gene has CDR1 SGHAT and CDR2 FQNNGV. V lost 5 bases, J lost 5 bases, and 10 bases lay in between. CDR3 protein: CASSATGNEQYF. CDR3 DNA sequence: TGTGCCAGCAGCGCGACGGGGAACGAGCAGTACTTC.

This chain connects TRBV10-3 to TRBJ2-3; 9 bases are a match to TRBD2. Per the germline V gene, CDR1 is ENHRY and CDR2 is SYGVKD. The CDR3 is 14 residues long. The junction had 8 bases not matched to a gene; V was cut back by 11 bases and J by 2 bases. As DNA, the CDR3 is TGTGCCGTGCGGGAGGGGGGCATCACAGATACGCAGTATTTT. Its protein is CAVREGGITDTQYF.

The chain couples TRBV5-1 to TRBJ2-1, with 10 bases that match TRBD1. V lost 0 bases and J lost 6; bases outside the gene matches: 3. CDR1 is SGHRS and CDR2 is YFSETQ in the germline V gene. The CDR3 consists of 15 residues. This CDR3 is CASSLGQGAPNEQFF. The CDR3 region has the DNA TGCGCCAGCAGCTTGGGACAGGGGGCGCCCAATGAGCAGTTCTTC.

This chain connects TRBV6-6 to TRBJ2-1, with TRBD2 as a possible D gene (6 bases). Trimming took 2 bases from V and 10 from J, leaving 18 bases between them. Germline CDR1 reads MNHNY; CDR2 reads SVGAGI (reference sequence). This CDR3 has 15 residues. The CDR3 here is CASSYEGGYDREQFF. CDR3 DNA sequence: TGTGCCAGCAGTTACGAGGGAGGCTACGATAGAGAGCAGTTCTTC.

The chain couples TRBV30 to TRBJ1-6; D is perhaps TRBD1 (5 bases). This CDR3 comprises 15 residues. CDR1 and CDR2 (germline): GTSNPN, SVGIG (reference sequence). Trimming stripped 4 bases from V and 10 bases from J, with 20 bases between. The CDR3 coding sequence is TGTGCCTGGAACGACGGGGGGAGCGGTGGGTCACCCCTCCACTTT. As protein: CAWNDGGSGGSPLHF.

The chain recombines TRBV7-9 with TRBJ2-5, with D possibly being TRBD2 (6 bases). The CDR3 sequence is 16 residues long. V was pared by 4 bases and J by 0 bases, with 15 bases between. Germline values: CDR1 SEHNR, CDR2 FQNEAQ (reference sequence). The CDR3 region has the DNA TGTGCCAGCAGCTCCCCGGGGGAGTTATACCAAGAGACCCAGTACTTC. It is translated as CASSSPGELYQETQYF.

The genes are TRBV7-3 and TRBJ2-3; tentatively, D is TRBD2 (6 bases). V lost 1 base and J 8 bases, leaving 10 bases between the germline ends. The CDR3 extends over 13 amino acids. CDR1 and CDR2 (germline): SGHTA, FQGTGA. CDR3 DNA sequence: TGTGCCAGCAGCTTAATGCGGGGAGGTACGCAGTATTTT. This sequence encodes CASSLMRGGTQYF. Full variable domain (remainder filled in from reference TRBV7-3 and TRBJ2-3): GAGVSQTPSNKVTEKGKYVELRCDPISGHTALYWYRQSLGQGPEFLIYFQGTGAADDSGLPNDRFFAVRPEGSVSTLKIQRTERGDSAVYLCASSLMRGGTQYFGPGTRLTVL.

The chain uses TRBV5-4 and TRBJ2-7; D call uncertain. V was shortened by 2 bases and J by 3 bases, with 12 bases between the two germline ends. CDR3 length: 14 amino acids. Germline CDR1 is SGHNT and CDR2 is YYREEE (reference sequence). CDR3 amino acids: CASSFDERIYEQYF. The CDR3 bases are TGTGCCAGCAGCTTTGATGAGCGAATCTACGAGCAGTACTTC.

This chain connects TRBV5-1 to TRBJ2-7; D gene ambiguous. This CDR3 region has 9 residues. The V end lost 5 bases, the J end lost 4 bases, and 1 base lay between the germline ends. Germline-derived CDR1 and CDR2 are SGHRS and YFSETQ. CDR3 loop: CASRYEQYF. CDR3 bases: TGCGCCAGCAGATACGAGCAGTACTTC.

To note about this clone: This specimen includes other DNA sequences encoding the same CDR3. This chain uses TRBV28 with TRBJ1-2; a weak D match, TRBD1 (5 bases). The length of the CDR3 is 12 residues. Trimming pared 6 bases from V and 5 bases from J, leaving 10 bases between. Germline V CDR1 and CDR2: MDHEN, SYDVKM. The CDR3 protein is CASSLGGYGYTF. In DNA, the CDR3 is TGTGCCAGCAGCCTCGGGGGATATGGCTACACCTTC.

The chain couples TRBV7-6 to TRBJ2-5; 8 bases are shared with TRBD2. V shed 5 bases and J 2 bases; nucleotides not matched to a gene: 10. CDR3 length: 16 residues. From germline, CDR1 is SGHVS and CDR2 FNYEAQ. The CDR3 reads CASSPRALAEQETQYF. The CDR3 DNA sequence: TGTGCCAGCAGCCCTCGTGCACTAGCGGAACAAGAGACCCAGTACTTC.

The chain uses TRBV7-8 and TRBJ2-1; the D is unclear. Germline assignment: CDR1 SGHVS and CDR2 FQNEAQ. CDR3 length: 15 residues. V lost 5 bases and J lost 2, with 13 bases in between. The CDR3 DNA follows: TGTGCCAGCAGCCCCCCGGGTCTCCCCTACAATGAGCAGTTCTTC. Translated, it gives CASSPPGLPYNEQFF. Full variable domain (remainder filled in from reference TRBV7-8 and TRBJ2-1): GAGVSQSPRYKVAKRGQDVALRCDPISGHVSLFWYQQALGQGPEFLTYFQNEAQLDKSGLPSDRFFAERPEGSVSTLKIQRTQQEDSAVYLCASSPPGLPYNEQFFGPGTRLTVL.

The chain combines TRBV4-3 with TRBJ2-5, with D unclear. The ends were cut back, 1 base at V and 3 bases at J, with 9 bases in the middle. This CDR3 has 14 residues. Germline CDR1 LGHNA, CDR2 YSLEER. The CDR3 DNA reads TGCGCCAGCAGCCAAGGGGTTAATGAAGAGACCCAGTACTTC. This translates into CASSQGVNEETQYF.

This clone was observed once. The chain carries TRBV5-4 and TRBJ1-4, with D tentatively TRBD1 (6 bases). Germline V gene lookup returns CDR1 SGHNT and CDR2 YYREEE (reference sequence). This CDR3 has 12 residues. V lost 4 bases to trimming and J lost 12 bases, with 13 bases between them. The CDR3 loop is CASSRGPGELFF. In nucleotides, the CDR3 is TGTGCCAGCAGCCGAGGGCCAGGGGAACTGTTTTTT.

J is TRBJ2-7 and V is TRBV6-5, with unresolved D. The V gene lost 2 bases and the J gene lost 3 bases, with 11 bases spanning the gap. CDR1 is MNHEY, CDR2 SVGAGI, per germline. The CDR3 runs to 14 residues. CDR3 in amino acids: CASSYTKGHYEQYF. Written as DNA, the CDR3 is TGTGCCAGCAGTTACACTAAGGGCCACTACGAGCAGTACTTC.

The gene calls are TRBV7-2 and TRBJ2-2; D unclear. This CDR3 region has 13 residues. The germline V gene encodes CDR1 SGHTA and CDR2 FQGNSA. V was cut by 5 bases and J by 0 bases, with 4 bases left in between. The CDR3 sequence: CASSPSNTGELFF. In nucleotides, the CDR3 is TGTGCCAGCAGCCCCTCGAACACCGGGGAGCTGTTTTTT.

The genes are TRBV7-9 and TRBJ1-5, with a possible D match to TRBD1 (6 bases). Germline loops: CDR1 SEHNR, CDR2 FQNEAQ (reference sequence). The germline V and J ends were trimmed by 4 bases and 13 bases, with 14 bases remaining between them. There are 12 residues in the CDR3. CDR3 bases: TGTGCCAGCAGCTCCCCGACAGGATCACAGCATTTT. As protein: CASSSPTGSQHF.

This sequence joins TRBV7-9 and TRBJ2-5; no reliable D call. The length of the CDR3 is 10 residues. From germline, CDR1 is SEHNR and CDR2 FQNEAQ (reference sequence). The DNA of the CDR3 is TGTTTACAGCAAACGGAGACCCAGTACTTC. Residues: CLQQTETQYF.

This chain joins TRBV5-1 and TRBJ2-2; 7 bases agree with TRBD2. Trimming removed 0 bases from V and 2 bases from J; junction bases left unmatched: 4. This CDR3 is built from 16 residues. Germline-derived CDR1 and CDR2 are SGHRS and YFSETQ. The CDR3 spells CASSLERTSNTGELFF. As DNA, the CDR3 is TGCGCCAGCAGCTTGGAGAGGACTAGTAACACCGGGGAGCTGTTTTTT.

J is TRBJ2-2 and V is TRBV10-1; no definite D call. V gave up 6 bases and J gave up 0 bases, with 14 bases separating them. From germline, CDR1 is WNHNN and CDR2 SYGVQD (reference sequence). The CDR3 loop spans 16 amino acids. The CDR3 bases are TGCGCCAGCAGCGCCCCGTGGTTTACGAACACCGGGGAGCTGTTTTTT. Translation gives CASSAPWFTNTGELFF.

The V gene is TRBV27, the J gene TRBJ2-3, with D perhaps TRBD2 (6 bases). This CDR3 has 15 residues. V was shortened by 5 bases and J by 7 bases, with 19 bases between the two germline ends. Germline lookup yields CDR1 MNHEY and CDR2 SMNVEV (reference sequence). The CDR3 loop is CASSTSGWGDYTQYF. The DNA for the CDR3 is TGTGCCAGCAGTACTTCAGGGTGGGGGGACTATACGCAGTATTTT.